The source of this T cell receptor (beta chain) is a study of blood T cell repertoires in COVID-19. Study as a whole: Acute and convalescent COVID-19 samples came from the United States, Italy and Spain.

Per the study methods: How many nucleated cells were present was estimated from reference gene primer amplification. Produced via immunoSEQ multiplex PCR; TCRdb's table is partial and in-frame only. V and J calls and clone size are as listed in that table; D and trimming were resolved from the DNA. The table lists about 110,000 clones, less than 85% of them singletons. The CDR3 extends over 14 amino acids. Germline CDR1 MGHDK, CDR2 SYGVNS. Trimming stripped 3 bases from V and 0 bases from J, with 5 bases between. This sequence joins TRBV25-1 and TRBJ1-4, with a weak D call TRBD1 (5 bases). The sequence was collected from a woman aged 35 to 49 with acute or convalescent COVID-19. The sample consisted of peripheral blood. CDR3 in amino acids: CASSDRATNEKLFF. As DNA, the CDR3 is TGTGCCAGCAGTGACAGGGCAACTAATGAAAAACTGTTTTTT.